This TCR beta chain was sequenced for a study of blood T cell repertoires in COVID-19. V was trimmed by 8 bases and J by 1 base, leaving 14 bases between them. The germline V gene encodes CDR1 MNHEY and CDR2 SVGAGI. This CDR3 spans 14 amino acids. Here immunoSEQ multiplex PCR was the method, and the copy in TCRdb shows in-frame clones only, minus some. The table lists about 180,000 clones, 80% to 90% of them singletons. The sequencing input was peripheral blood. This rearrangement joins TRBV6-5 to TRBJ1-1, with D perhaps TRBD1 (5 bases). This receptor was identified in a human donor with active or convalescent COVID-19. The donor label of this sample is uncertain. The CDR3 DNA reads TGTGCCAGCCAGCCCCGGGGGGGGAACACTGAAGCTTTCTTT. Translating gives CASQPRGGNTEAFF.